These 23 T cell receptor beta chains were sequenced from one sample in a study of T-cell memory formation after mild COVID-19. MiXCR, applied by TCRdb to the 5' RACE reads, yields one record per CDR3 protein. The top ten hold less than 25% of the sample, which has 280,000 or so distinct CDR3 sequences, over 7% seen once. Specimen: PBMCs or a T cell subset sorted from them (not recorded which). The source is a young man who had mild COVID-19 (a few samples of this study predate the infection). Cell type and time point are not known.

This clonotype was counted ten times or more. This chain links TRBV6-5 with TRBJ1-1, with D tentatively TRBD1 (6 bases). The V end was cut by 5 bases, the J end by 0 bases, with 19 bases between. CDR3 length: 17 amino acids. Germline values: CDR1 MNHEY, CDR2 SVGAGI. CDR3 sequence reads: CASSPLVGGTMNTEAFF. CDR3 DNA: TGTGCCAGCAGTCCTCTTGTGGGGGGGACAATGAACACTGAAGCTTTCTTT.

V usage is TRBV3-1 and J usage is TRBJ1-5; possible D gene TRBD1, 6 bases. The CDR3 extends over 15 amino acids. CDR1 and CDR2 from the germline V gene are LGHDT and YNNKEL (reference sequence). The germline V and J ends were trimmed by 1 base and 6 bases, with 13 bases remaining between them. The CDR3: CASSQASGGGQPQHF. The CDR3 DNA reads TGTGCCAGCAGCCAAGCTTCTGGGGGCGGTCAGCCCCAGCATTTT.

J is TRBJ1-2 and V is TRBV20-1; D is possibly TRBD1 (6 bases). Trimming took 6 bases from V and 6 from J, leaving 17 bases between them. The CDR3 is 13 amino acids. In germline, CDR1 is DFQATT, CDR2 SNEGSKA (reference sequence). CDR3 sequence reads: CSAGKQGLNGYTF. The DNA for the CDR3 is TGCAGTGCGGGTAAACAGGGATTAAATGGCTACACCTTC.

The rearrangement uses TRBV12-3 or TRBV12-4 and TRBJ2-3, with D uncertain. Trimming stripped 2 bases from V and 4 bases from J, with 10 bases between. The CDR3 spans 14 residues. DNA of the CDR3: TGTGCCAGCAGTTTACAGGCCCCCGCAGATACGCAGTATTTT. Its translation is CASSLQAPADTQYF.

This clonotype came up a few times. The rearrangement uses TRBV5-1 and TRBJ2-7; D is perhaps TRBD1 or TRBD2 (5 bases each). V was trimmed by 5 bases and J by 3 bases, leaving 12 bases between them. The CDR3 totals 13 residues. The germline CDR1 and CDR2 sequences are SGHRS and YFSETQ. CDR3: CASRSGTNYEQYF. CDR3 nucleotides: TGCGCCAGCAGATCCGGGACCAACTACGAGCAGTACTTC.

This clonotype was detected a few times. The chain is built from TRBV7-9 and TRBJ1-4; D ambiguous. CDR1 and CDR2 from the germline V gene are SEHNR and FQNEAQ (reference sequence). V was pared by 5 bases and J by 7 bases, with 14 bases between. The CDR3 sequence is 14 residues long. CDR3 coding DNA: TGTGCCAGCAGCCCCTCTTGGGCGAGTGAAAAACTGTTTTTT. It is translated as CASSPSWASEKLFF.

This clonotype was detected ten times or more. This chain uses TRBV7-9 with TRBJ1-5, with D uncertain. In germline, CDR1 is SEHNR, CDR2 FQNEAQ (reference sequence). Trimming stripped 1 base from V and 4 bases from J, with 8 bases between. This CDR3 is 14 amino acids long. Here the CDR3 reads CASSLGLGNQPQHF. The CDR3 DNA reads as TGTGCCAGCAGCTTAGGATTAGGGAATCAGCCCCAGCATTTT.

The table lists this clonotype with a few counts. CDR3 sequence: CSGLGQGPWGNQPQHF. CDR3 coding DNA: TGCAGTGGCCTGGGACAGGGGCCGTGGGGCAATCAGCCCCAGCATTTT. V usage is TRBV20-1 and J usage is TRBJ1-5, with 10 positions matching TRBD1. The CDR3 sequence is 16 residues long. Germline CDR1 DFQATT, CDR2 SNEGSKA (reference sequence). V was clipped by 7 bases and J by 2 bases; unmatched bases: 11.

This clonotype was observed a handful of times. The J gene is TRBJ2-3, the V gene TRBV6-1, with D perhaps matching TRBD2 (6 bases). The germline V gene has CDR1 MNHNS and CDR2 SASEGT. The V gene lost 6 bases and the J gene lost 4 bases, with 17 bases spanning the gap. The CDR3 runs to 15 residues. The CDR3 coding sequence is TGTGCCAGCAGGACGGGGGAAAGGTTGGCAGATACGCAGTATTTT. It encodes CASRTGERLADTQYF.

This clonotype has just a few counts. The V call is TRBV20-1, the J call TRBJ2-3; possible D gene TRBD2, 6 bases. Deletions cut 0 bases from V and 1 base from J, with 11 bases between. Germline CDR1 and CDR2: DFQATT and SNEGSKA (reference sequence). The CDR3 sequence is 15 residues long. CDR3 nucleotide sequence: TGCAGTGCTAGAGAGGGCGCTAGCGGCACAGATACGCAGTATTTT. Protein sequence: CSAREGASGTDTQYF.

This clonotype occurred many times. V is TRBV5-1 and J is TRBJ2-1, with D perhaps being TRBD1 or TRBD2 (6 bases each). This CDR3 region has 12 residues. The V gene's germline CDR1 is SGHRS and CDR2 YFSETQ. V was cut by 5 bases and J by 7 bases, with 10 bases left in between. DNA for the CDR3: TGCGCCAGCAGAATAGGGGGGAATGAGCAGTTCTTC. Translating gives CASRIGGNEQFF.

This chain connects TRBV4-1 to TRBJ2-3, with 11 bases that match TRBD2. Looked up from germline, CDR1 is MGHRA and CDR2 is YSYEKL. The V segment lost 8 bases and the J segment 4 bases; nucleotides outside the gene matches: 11. This CDR3 region has 16 residues. The CDR3 loop is CASWANSGGASDTQYF. The CDR3 DNA is TGCGCCAGCTGGGCCAATAGCGGGGGGGCCTCAGATACGCAGTATTTT.

The chain joins TRBV7-9 to TRBJ2-1; 8 nucleotides agree with TRBD2. Germline CDR1 SEHNR, CDR2 FQNEAQ (reference sequence). The CDR3 sequence is 16 residues long. Germline trimming cut 0 bases from V and 2 bases from J; bases unmatched to any gene: 3. CDR3 in DNA: TGTGCCAGCAGCTTAGCCCTAGCGGGCACCTACAATGAGCAGTTCTTC. It is translated as CASSLALAGTYNEQFF. The full variable domain, in which reference TRBV7-9 and TRBJ2-1 provide the parts outside the CDR3, is DTGVSQNPRHKITKRGQNVTFRCDPISEHNRLYWYRQTLGQGPEFLTYFQNEAQLEKSRLLSDRFSAERPKGSFSTLEIQRTEQGDSAMYLCASSLALAGTYNEQFFGPGTRLTVL.

Comments on this clonotype: A much larger clone sits a single nucleotide away, making a read error possible. The chain recombines TRBV7-9 with TRBJ1-1; D might be TRBD1 (5 bases). From germline, CDR1 is SEHNR and CDR2 FQNEAQ (reference sequence). V shed 7 bases and J shed 7 bases, with 16 bases lying between them. The CDR3 is 13 amino acids. The CDR3 sequence: CASNWGLGGEAFF. The CDR3 DNA is TGTGCCAGCAACTGGGGGTTGGGGGGTGAAGCTTTCTTT.

DNA for the CDR3: TGCGCCAGCAGCTCCGAGAACAGTCCCTACACCTTC. This encodes CASSSENSPYTF. The chain uses TRBV5-1 and TRBJ1-2; D is undetermined. Germline V CDR1 and CDR2: SGHRS, YFSETQ. Trimming left V 3 bases short and J 10 bases short, with 13 bases between. The CDR3 loop spans 12 amino acids.

This clonotype was counted at least ten times. This chain uses TRBV20-1 with TRBJ1-2, with D possibly matching TRBD1 (6 bases). V lost 6 bases, J lost 4 bases, and 18 bases lay in between. The CDR3 length is 14 residues. Germline assignment: CDR1 DFQATT and CDR2 SNEGSKA (reference sequence). The CDR3 DNA reads TGCAGTGCGGAGGGGGGCAGCTCATTCTATGGCTACACCTTC. It encodes CSAEGGSSFYGYTF.

V gene TRBV20-1 combines with J gene TRBJ2-6; a weak D match, TRBD2 (6 bases). Germline V gene sequence: CDR1 DFQATT, CDR2 SNEGSKA (reference sequence). This CDR3 spans 15 amino acids. Trimming took off 0 bases at V and 4 bases at J, with 10 bases between the two ends. CDR3 loop: CSARETGVGANVLTF. The CDR3 DNA reads TGCAGTGCTAGAGAGACGGGGGTGGGGGCCAACGTCCTGACTTTC.

This clonotype was observed many times. The J gene is TRBJ2-5, the V gene TRBV7-9; D is possibly TRBD1 (5 bases). The length of the CDR3 is 14 residues. Trimming cost V 0 bases and J 3 bases, with 8 bases left between them. In germline, CDR1 is SEHNR, CDR2 FQNEAQ (reference sequence). The CDR3 is CASSLAPDKETQYF. The CDR3 DNA sequence: TGTGCCAGCAGCTTAGCCCCGGACAAAGAGACCCAGTACTTC.

This clonotype was seen a few times. The V gene is TRBV4-3, the J gene TRBJ1-1; D perhaps matches TRBD1 (6 bases). Trimming took 4 bases from V and 0 from J, leaving 12 bases between them. Germline assignment: CDR1 LGHNA and CDR2 YSLEER. This CDR3 is 15 amino acids long. This CDR3 is CASSRTRGMNTEAFF. The CDR3 DNA is TGCGCCAGCAGCCGCACCAGGGGAATGAACACTGAAGCTTTCTTT.

The chain links TRBV5-1 to TRBJ2-5; 10 bases align to TRBD1. Germline values: CDR1 SGHRS, CDR2 YFSETQ. The junction had 4 bases not matched to a gene; V was cut back by 4 bases and J by 4 bases. This CDR3 region has 14 residues. CDR3 coding DNA: TGCGCCAGCAGCGTGACAGGGGGCGGAGAGACCCAGTACTTC. It yields the protein CASSVTGGGETQYF.

This clonotype was seen more than once but under ten times. The gene calls are TRBV5-5 and TRBJ1-2, with TRBD1 as a possible D gene (5 bases). This CDR3 comprises 15 residues. Germline CDR1 and CDR2: SGHKS and YYEKEE (reference sequence). Trimming cost V 0 bases and J 8 bases, with 17 bases left between them. The CDR3 reads CASSLVRDARGGYTF. The CDR3, as DNA: TGTGCCAGCAGCTTGGTCAGGGACGCTCGTGGGGGCTACACCTTC. Full variable domain (outside the CDR3, taken from reference TRBV5-5 and TRBJ1-2): DAGVTQSPTHLIKTRGQQVTLRCSPISGHKSVSWYQQVLGQGPQFIFQYYEKEERGRGNFPDRFSARQFPNYSSELNVNALLLGDSALYLCASSLVRDARGGYTFGSGTRLTVV.

There are many counts of this clonotype. The chain combines TRBV7-2 with TRBJ2-5; D might be TRBD1 (6 bases). This CDR3 comprises 14 residues. Between the trimmed V and J ends, which lost 6 bases and 5 bases, there was a span of 16 bases. Germline V gene sequence: CDR1 SGHTA, CDR2 FQGNSA. Here the CDR3 reads CASSLGTQPETQYF. In DNA, the CDR3 is TGTGCCAGCAGTCTAGGGACACAGCCGGAGACCCAGTACTTC.

The chain recombines TRBV5-1 with TRBJ2-1; D is uncertain. This CDR3 contains 16 residues. Between the trimmed V and J ends, which lost 0 bases and 0 bases, there was a span of 10 bases. Per germline, CDR1 SGHRS and CDR2 YFSETQ. As DNA, the CDR3 is TGCGCCAGCAGCTTGGGGCTAGTGAGCTCCTACAATGAGCAGTTCTTC. Encoded protein: CASSLGLVSSYNEQFF.